The 28 T cell receptor beta chains presented below share a single source sample, sequenced in a study. Using its own MiXCR run on the 5' RACE reads, TCRdb lists one record per CDR3 protein. The table lists approximately 40,000 distinct CDR3 sequences, roughly 30% of them singletons. Input material: tumor-infiltrating memory CD4+ T cells sorted from the breast tumor. Sample subset: memory CD4+ T cells, CD4+CD45RO+CD25-. All receptors come from a female donor with breast cancer.

This clonotype was observed a few times. V gene TRBV24-1 combines with J gene TRBJ2-1; possible D gene TRBD2, 6 bases. Germline V lookup: CDR1 KGHDR, CDR2 SFDVKD. The CDR3 is 15 residues long. The germline V and J ends were trimmed by 3 bases and 1 base, with 9 bases remaining between them. CDR3 protein: CATSDPGTSYNEQFF. The CDR3 DNA is TGTGCCACCAGTGATCCAGGGACTTCCTACAATGAGCAGTTCTTC.

Only a few counts were recorded for this clonotype. Here the CDR3 DNA reads TGCGCCAGCAGCTTGGAACAGACCTACAATGAGCAGTTCTTC. As protein: CASSLEQTYNEQFF. V is TRBV5-1 and J is TRBJ2-1; D is unclear. CDR1 is SGHRS, CDR2 YFSETQ, per germline. Between the trimmed V and J ends, which lost 0 bases and 2 bases, there was a span of 6 bases. The CDR3 contains 14 residues.

This clonotype has a count of ten or more. The gene calls are TRBV24-1 and TRBJ2-4; a possible D gene is TRBD2 (7 bases). The germline CDR1 and CDR2 sequences are KGHDR and SFDVKD. The ends were cut back, 3 bases at V and 8 bases at J, with 13 bases in the middle. The CDR3 consists of 14 residues. The CDR3 spells CATSDTRGGDIQYF. The CDR3 DNA follows: TGTGCCACCAGTGATACTAGAGGGGGGGACATTCAGTACTTC.

Details on this clonotype: A read error is possible here, since a much larger clone lies one base away. The J gene is TRBJ2-2, the V gene TRBV5-1; 9 nucleotides agree with TRBD1. The germline CDR1 and CDR2 sequences are SGHRS and YFSETQ. This CDR3 contains 14 residues. After removal of 7 bases from V and 7 bases from J, the junction contained 8 bases not matched to a gene. The CDR3 bases are TGCGCCAGCGGCCAGGGACAGGGAAACGGGGAGCTGTTTTTT. It is translated as CASGQGQGNGELFF. Full variable domain (missing parts from reference TRBV5-1 and TRBJ2-2): KAGVTQTPRYLIKTRGQQVTLSCSPISGHRSVSWYQQTPGQGLQFLFEYFSETQRNKGNFPGRFSGRQFSNSRSEMNVSTLELGDSALYLCASGQGQGNGELFFGEGSRLTVL.

This clonotype was seen ten or more times. CDR3 loop: CASTEGQYSGNTIYF. CDR3 sequence (DNA): TGTGCCAGCACCGAGGGACAGTACTCTGGAAACACCATATATTTT. The chain combines TRBV6-1 with TRBJ1-3; 7 bases line up with TRBD1. V was pared by 7 bases and J by 0 bases, with 6 bases of the junction left unmatched. The CDR3 length is 15 residues. Germline V gene lookup returns CDR1 MNHNS and CDR2 SASEGT.

V gene TRBV5-1 combines with J gene TRBJ2-7; D may be TRBD2 (6 bases). The V end was cut by 1 base, the J end by 4 bases, with 15 bases between. This CDR3 comprises 15 residues. Germline V gene lookup returns CDR1 SGHRS and CDR2 YFSETQ. CDR3 sequence (DNA): TGCGCCAGCAGCTTGTTTTGGGGGGAAGGGTACGAGCAGTACTTC. Its translation: CASSLFWGEGYEQYF.

The V and J genes are TRBV4-1 and TRBJ2-1; D gene uncertain. The CDR3 contains 15 residues. Deletions cut 2 bases from V and 4 bases from J, with 12 bases between. The germline V gene encodes CDR1 MGHRA and CDR2 YSYEKL. The CDR3 reads CASSQTGDRYNEQFF. The CDR3 DNA is TGCGCCAGCAGCCAAACGGGCGACCGGTACAATGAGCAGTTCTTC.

This rearrangement joins TRBV7-9 to TRBJ2-7; D unresolved. From germline, CDR1 is SEHNR and CDR2 FQNEAQ (reference sequence). V was clipped by 1 base and J by 5 bases, with 9 bases between them. This CDR3 spans 13 amino acids. CDR3 sequence: CASSLGSVDEQYF. The CDR3 coding sequence is TGTGCCAGCAGCTTAGGTTCGGTGGACGAGCAGTACTTC. The complete variable domain, with remaining parts taken from reference TRBV7-9 and TRBJ2-7, reads DTGVSQNPRHKITKRGQNVTFRCDPISEHNRLYWYRQTLGQGPEFLTYFQNEAQLEKSRLLSDRFSAERPKGSFSTLEIQRTEQGDSAMYLCASSLGSVDEQYFGPGTRLTVT.

This clonotype turned up a few times. The chain uses TRBV5-1 and TRBJ2-3; possibly TRBD2 for D (5 bases). The CDR3 contains 18 residues. Germline values: CDR1 SGHRS, CDR2 YFSETQ. The V gene lost 0 bases and the J gene lost 1 base, with 18 bases spanning the gap. The CDR3 here is CASSLEGPKRPRTDTQYF. Written as DNA, the CDR3 is TGCGCCAGCAGCTTGGAGGGTCCCAAGCGGCCACGCACAGATACGCAGTATTTT.

V and J are TRBV5-1 and TRBJ1-1; D gene unclear. This CDR3 is built from 11 residues. Germline assignment: CDR1 SGHRS and CDR2 YFSETQ. V lost 4 bases, J lost 5 bases, and 6 bases lay in between. The CDR3 sequence: CASSTGTEAFF. CDR3 DNA sequence: TGCGCCAGCAGCACCGGAACTGAAGCTTTCTTT.

This clonotype was seen more than once but under ten times. The chain recombines TRBV12-3 or TRBV12-4 with TRBJ2-4, with a weak D call TRBD2 (6 bases). The CDR3 consists of 14 residues. Trimming shortened V by 6 bases and J by 6 bases, and 15 bases separated the two germline ends. The CDR3 spells CASSDPGGPNIQYF. CDR3 DNA: TGTGCCAGCAGCGATCCTGGAGGGCCAAACATTCAGTACTTC.

Concerning this clonotype itself: Possible read error: a much larger clone is one base away. The chain carries TRBV18 and TRBJ1-5; no clear D. CDR3 length: 14 amino acids. The germline V gene has CDR1 KGHSH and CDR2 LQKENI. The CDR3 coding sequence is TGTACCAGCTCACCCGACCGTCCCAATCAGCCCCAGCATTTT. This encodes CTSSPDRPNQPQHF.

The CDR3 DNA is TGTGCCAGCAGCGGACCGACTAGCGGGAGCACAGATACGCAGTATTTT. Translating it yields CASSGPTSGSTDTQYF. The chain combines TRBV7-2 with TRBJ2-3; TRBD2 matches 10 bases. This CDR3 has 16 amino acids. From germline, CDR1 is SGHTA and CDR2 FQGNSA. Trimming at V came to 5 bases and at J to 0 bases, leaving 5 bases not matched to a gene.

This clonotype has a handful of counts. The chain is built from TRBV29-1 and TRBJ1-1, with a possible D match to TRBD1 (5 bases). Trimming stripped 4 bases from V and 11 bases from J, with 17 bases between. The CDR3 has 12 amino acids. Germline-derived CDR1 and CDR2 are SQVTM and ANQGSEA. In DNA form, the CDR3 reads TGCAGCGTTGGAACCCAGGGAGGGGTGGCTTTCTTT. Its protein product is CSVGTQGGVAFF.

The chain uses TRBV28 and TRBJ2-5; D remains ambiguous. The germline V gene encodes CDR1 MDHEN and CDR2 SYDVKM. Between the trimmed V and J ends, which lost 2 bases and 0 bases, there was a span of 4 bases. This CDR3 comprises 13 residues. This CDR3 reads CASSLNYQETQYF. The CDR3 coding sequence is TGTGCCAGCAGTTTAAACTACCAAGAGACCCAGTACTTC.

This clonotype occurred a few times. The chain couples TRBV5-1 to TRBJ2-1, with D perhaps TRBD1 (6 bases). Germline-derived CDR1 and CDR2 are SGHRS and YFSETQ. The CDR3 runs to 14 residues. The V gene lost 0 bases and the J gene lost 10 bases, with 14 bases spanning the gap. CDR3 sequence: CASSLVMGAQEQFF. CDR3 sequence (DNA): TGCGCCAGCAGCTTGGTGATGGGGGCGCAGGAGCAGTTCTTC.

This clonotype was counted ten times or more. The V gene is TRBV10-3, the J gene TRBJ2-1; 8 nucleotides match TRBD1. Germline CDR1 ENHRY, CDR2 SYGVKD. CDR3 length: 14 residues. J was trimmed by 5 bases and V by 5 bases; bases with no gene match: 5. The CDR3 DNA reads as TGTGCCATCAGTAACAGGGGGGTAAACAATGAGCAGTTCTTC. This encodes CAISNRGVNNEQFF.

This clonotype was picked up many times. The chain carries TRBV29-1 and TRBJ2-3; 7 bases match TRBD1. The CDR3 contains 14 residues. J gave up 3 bases and V 7 bases, and 10 bases lay outside the gene matches. Germline V gene lookup returns CDR1 SQVTM and CDR2 ANQGSEA. CDR3 protein: CSALRQGLTDTQYF. DNA for the CDR3: TGCAGCGCCTTAAGACAGGGATTGACAGATACGCAGTATTTT.

The genes are TRBV6-1 and TRBJ2-3; D gene ambiguous. Looked up from germline, CDR1 is MNHNS and CDR2 is SASEGT. Deletions cut 3 bases from V and 2 bases from J, with 9 bases between. This CDR3 comprises 14 residues. In DNA form, the CDR3 reads TGTGCCAGCAGTGAGACTGCTTTCACAGATACGCAGTATTTT. The encoded protein is CASSETAFTDTQYF.

The chain employs TRBV27 and TRBJ1-2, with 7 bases that match TRBD1. The junction had 11 bases not matched to a gene; V was cut back by 4 bases and J by 6 bases. The CDR3 contains 15 residues. Germline V gene sequence: CDR1 MNHEY, CDR2 SMNVEV (reference sequence). The CDR3 loop is CASSSEETGRHGYTF. DNA for the CDR3: TGTGCCAGCAGTTCGGAGGAGACAGGGAGACATGGCTACACCTTC.

The rearrangement uses TRBV6-5 and TRBJ2-5, with D unresolved. Germline V gene data show CDR1 as MNHEY and CDR2 as SVGAGI. With 6 bases removed from V and 5 bases from J, the gap between germline ends came to 19 bases. The CDR3 extends over 15 amino acids. The CDR3 is CASSPNSGARETQYF. DNA of the CDR3: TGTGCCAGCAGCCCGAACTCAGGCGCCAGGGAGACCCAGTACTTC.

This clonotype was counted a few times. This chain joins TRBV5-1 and TRBJ2-2; D may match TRBD1 or TRBD2 (5 bases each). The CDR3 has 15 residues. V was shortened by 4 bases and J by 4 bases, with 14 bases between the two germline ends. Per germline, CDR1 SGHRS and CDR2 YFSETQ. CDR3 in DNA: TGCGCCAGCAGCCCGACCTGGGGGACCACCGGGGAGCTGTTTTTT. This codes for CASSPTWGTTGELFF.

Remarks on this clonotype: A single base separates this from a much larger clone, so it may be a read error. The J gene is TRBJ1-1, the V gene TRBV29-1; perhaps TRBD1 as D (5 bases). Germline lookup yields CDR1 SQVTM and CDR2 ANQGSEA. There are 14 residues in the CDR3. V was cut by 5 bases and J by 1 base, with 14 bases left in between. The CDR3 DNA sequence: TGCAGCGTTCTGAGCCGGGACGGGAACACTGAAGCTTTCTTT. Its protein product is CSVLSRDGNTEAFF.

This clonotype was observed a handful of times. The chain joins TRBV25-1 to TRBJ2-7; no clear D gene. Germline V lookup: CDR1 MGHDK, CDR2 SYGVNS. V was cut by 2 bases and J by 5 bases, with 7 bases left in between. The CDR3 is 12 residues long. The CDR3 loop reads CASSERWDEQYF. The CDR3 DNA sequence: TGTGCCAGCAGTGAACGGTGGGACGAGCAGTACTTC.

The rearrangement links TRBV2 to TRBJ1-5, with a tentative D call TRBD1 (6 bases). The CDR3 runs 14 residues. With 2 bases removed from V and 6 bases from J, the gap between germline ends came to 11 bases. Germline CDR1 SNHLY, CDR2 FYNNEI. This CDR3 is CASSETGMGQPQHF. The CDR3 region has the DNA TGTGCCAGCAGTGAAACAGGGATGGGTCAGCCCCAGCATTTT.

The gene calls are TRBV3-1 and TRBJ1-2; 8 bases agree with TRBD1. V shed 5 bases, J shed 6 bases, and the junction held 8 bases outside the gene matches. The CDR3 consists of 14 residues. The germline CDR1 and CDR2 sequences are LGHDT and YNNKEL (reference sequence). The CDR3 DNA reads as TGTGCCAGCAGCGCAACGGACAGGGCTCATGGCTACACCTTC. Encoded protein: CASSATDRAHGYTF. The full variable domain, completed using reference TRBV3-1 and TRBJ1-2, is DTAVSQTPKYLVTQMGNDKSIKCEQNLGHDTMYWYKQDSKKFLKIMFSYNNKELIINETVPNRFSPKSPDKAHLNLHINSLELGDSAVYFCASSATDRAHGYTFGSGTRLTVV.

Comment on this clonotype: A read error may account for a junction end that differs from germline. The V call is TRBV13, the J call TRBJ2-2; D may match TRBD1 or TRBD2 (5 bases each). The CDR3 runs 14 residues. Germline V CDR1 and CDR2: PRHDT, FYEKMQ (reference sequence). Written as DNA, the CDR3 is TGTGCCAGCAGCCCGAAGACAGTCCCCGGGGAGCTGCTTTTT. This codes for CASSPKTVPGELLF.

The chain is built from TRBV5-1 and TRBJ1-6, with TRBD1 as a possible D gene (5 bases). CDR3 length equals 15 residues. V was shortened by 1 base and J by 5 bases, with 10 bases between the two germline ends. The germline V gene has CDR1 SGHRS and CDR2 YFSETQ. Here the CDR3 reads CASSLLGTDNSPLHF. CDR3 coding DNA: TGCGCCAGCAGCTTGTTGGGGACCGATAATTCACCCCTCCACTTT. The entire variable domain, with the rest obtained from reference TRBV5-1 and TRBJ1-6, is as follows: KAGVTQTPRYLIKTRGQQVTLSCSPISGHRSVSWYQQTPGQGLQFLFEYFSETQRNKGNFPGRFSGRQFSNSRSEMNVSTLELGDSALYLCASSLLGTDNSPLHFGNGTRLTVT.